One sample yielded the 27 T cell receptor beta chains listed below, sequenced in a study of OX40 agonist ivuxolimab in advanced cancers. Libraries were prepared by immunoSEQ multiplex PCR; TCRdb keeps only in-frame clonotypes and omits some of them. The sample includes about 80,000 clones, roughly 91% seen only once; the top ten take 0.32%. Sample: CD4+ or CD8+ T cells sorted from blood, taken in a trial of the OX40 agonist ivuxolimab. The receptors here all came from an adult with an advanced solid tumor such as melanoma, head and neck, liver or kidney cancer.

The rearrangement joins TRBV6-5 to TRBJ1-1; D unresolved. Trimming left V 6 bases short and J 7 bases short, with 12 bases between. There are 12 residues in the CDR3. CDR1 and CDR2 from the germline V gene are MNHEY and SVGAGI. CDR3 sequence (DNA): TGTGCCAGCAGAACAGATGGTGTTGAAGCTTTCTTT. The encoded protein is CASRTDGVEAFF.

This clone was found once. The genes are TRBV19 and TRBJ2-2; D is unclear. Germline CDR1 is LNHDA and CDR2 is SQIVND (reference sequence). The CDR3 runs to 13 residues. Trimming took off 0 bases at V and 6 bases at J, with 5 bases between the two ends. CDR3 protein: CASSIDGSGELFF. CDR3 sequence (DNA): TGTGCCAGTAGTATAGATGGATCCGGGGAGCTGTTTTTT.

This chain uses TRBV11-2 with TRBJ2-1; TRBD2 aligns across 9 bases. With 5 bases clipped from V and 6 bases from J, the junction kept 8 bases outside the gene matches. Germline V gives CDR1 SGHAT, CDR2 FQNNGV. The CDR3 loop spans 15 amino acids. CDR3 amino acids: CASSTLAGEVNEQFF. In DNA form, the CDR3 reads TGTGCCAGCAGCACGTTAGCGGGAGAGGTCAATGAGCAGTTCTTC.

The chain recombines TRBV11-2 with TRBJ1-2; D perhaps matches TRBD1 (5 bases). The V and J ends lost 5 bases and 4 bases respectively, with 17 bases between them. CDR1 and CDR2 (germline): SGHAT, FQNNGV. The CDR3 consists of 15 residues. The CDR3 sequence: CASSQGKGYGYGYTF. For the CDR3, the DNA is TGTGCCAGCAGCCAAGGGAAGGGGTACGGCTATGGCTACACCTTC. Complete variable domain (other parts from reference TRBV11-2 and TRBJ1-2): EAGVAQSPRYKIIEKRQSVAFWCNPISGHATLYWYQQILGQGPKLLIQFQNNGVVDDSQLPKDRFSAERLKGVDSTLKIQPAKLEDSAVYLCASSQGKGYGYGYTFGSGTRLTVV.

V is TRBV14 and J is TRBJ1-1, with D possibly being TRBD1 (5 bases). CDR3 length: 16 amino acids. The V gene lost 2 bases and the J gene lost 1 base, with 14 bases spanning the gap. CDR1 and CDR2 from the germline V gene are SGHDN and FVKESK. The CDR3 DNA follows: TGTGCCAGCAGCCAATCTGGCGGGCAGGGGAACACTGAAGCTTTCTTT. Its translation is CASSQSGGQGNTEAFF.

The rearrangement joins TRBV5-1 to TRBJ2-7; 14 nucleotides agree with TRBD2. V was pared by 4 bases and J by 0 bases, with 3 bases of the junction left unmatched. The CDR3 sequence is 16 residues long. Germline V gene data show CDR1 as SGHRS and CDR2 as YFSETQ. CDR3 protein: CASSEGLAGVSYEQYF. The CDR3, as DNA: TGCGCCAGCAGCGAGGGACTAGCGGGAGTCTCCTACGAGCAGTACTTC.

The rearrangement uses TRBV28 and TRBJ1-1; D perhaps matches TRBD1 (6 bases). Trimming pared 7 bases from V and 2 bases from J, leaving 17 bases between. Germline lookup yields CDR1 MDHEN and CDR2 SYDVKM. The CDR3 sequence is 15 residues long. The CDR3 coding sequence is TGTGCCAGCATTCTCTCGGGGGGCCGAAACACTGAAGCTTTCTTT. It yields the protein CASILSGGRNTEAFF.

V gene TRBV18 combines with J gene TRBJ2-5; D not resolved. The CDR3 sequence is 10 residues long. Germline CDR1 is KGHSH and CDR2 is LQKENI. V lost 8 bases and J 5 bases, leaving 6 bases between the germline ends. CDR3 residues: CASPRETQYF. The CDR3 nucleotides are TGTGCCAGCCCAAGGGAGACCCAGTACTTC.

The chain uses TRBV29-1 and TRBJ2-3; D may be TRBD1 (6 bases). Germline CDR1 reads SQVTM; CDR2 reads ANQGSEA. CDR3 length: 13 residues. V shed 6 bases and J shed 2 bases, with 12 bases lying between them. The CDR3 spells CSVLDSFTDTQYF. The CDR3 DNA reads TGCAGCGTGTTGGACAGCTTCACAGATACGCAGTATTTT.

This clone has a handful of counts. This chain uses TRBV29-1 with TRBJ1-5, with D tentatively TRBD1 (5 bases). The CDR3 consists of 13 residues. The germline V gene encodes CDR1 SQVTM and CDR2 ANQGSEA. V lost 6 bases to trimming and J lost 5 bases, with 14 bases between them. CDR3 in DNA: TGCAGCGTCCGGGCCCTGGGGGATCAGCCCCAGCATTTT. Translating it yields CSVRALGDQPQHF.

The rearrangement joins TRBV5-1 to TRBJ2-1; D may match TRBD1 or TRBD2 (5 bases each). CDR1 SGHRS and CDR2 YFSETQ come from the germline V gene. The CDR3 totals 14 residues. V dropped 1 base and J dropped 9 bases, with 14 bases sitting between them. CDR3 DNA: TGCGCCAGCAGCTTGTCCCCAGCCGGGGCTGAGCAGTTCTTC. It encodes CASSLSPAGAEQFF.

The rearrangement uses TRBV4-2 and TRBJ2-7; D may be TRBD1 or TRBD2 (5 bases each). The V end was cut by 5 bases, the J end by 1 base, with 15 bases between. Per germline, CDR1 LGHNA and CDR2 YNFKEQ. The CDR3 contains 15 residues. In DNA, the CDR3 is TGTGCCAGCAGCTTCTCCGGGACGCCGTCCTACGAGCAGTACTTC. It translates to CASSFSGTPSYEQYF.

This chain connects TRBV18 to TRBJ2-3, with D perhaps assigned TRBD1 or TRBD2 (5 bases each). The CDR3 is 16 residues long. V was shortened by 0 bases and J by 2 bases, with 12 bases between the two germline ends. CDR1 is KGHSH, CDR2 LQKENI, per germline. The CDR3 loop reads CASSPPQGPSTDTQYF. In nucleotides, the CDR3 is TGTGCCAGCTCACCACCCCAGGGACCCTCCACAGATACGCAGTATTTT.

In this sample, this clone turned up a few times. The V and J genes are TRBV30 and TRBJ2-5; no definite D call. There are 14 residues in the CDR3. With 3 bases removed from V and 1 base from J, the gap between germline ends came to 12 bases. Germline values: CDR1 GTSNPN, CDR2 SVGIG (reference sequence). CDR3 region: CAWRASQFQETQYF. CDR3 DNA: TGTGCCTGGAGGGCCTCCCAATTCCAAGAGACCCAGTACTTC.

The gene calls are TRBV5-4 and TRBJ2-2; D could derive from TRBD1 or TRBD2 (5 bases each). The germline gives CDR1 SGHNT, CDR2 YYREEE (reference sequence). Trimming took off 0 bases at V and 4 bases at J, with 10 bases between the two ends. This CDR3 comprises 15 residues. The CDR3 region has the DNA TGTGCCAGCAGCTTGGCCAAGAGGGGCACCGGGGAGCTGTTTTTT. It codes for CASSLAKRGTGELFF.

The genes are TRBV7-2 and TRBJ2-3, with 7 bases fitting TRBD2. The trim removed 1 base at V and 2 bases at J, leaving 9 bases unmatched. Germline V gives CDR1 SGHTA, CDR2 FQGNSA. The CDR3 is 17 residues long. This chain's CDR3 is CASSLVRGGLSTDTQYF. The CDR3 coding sequence is TGTGCCAGCAGCTTAGTCCGCGGGGGACTTTCCACAGATACGCAGTATTTT.

The chain employs TRBV7-9 and TRBJ2-7; 15 bases agree with TRBD2. With 5 bases clipped from V and 3 bases from J, the junction kept 8 bases outside the gene matches. Germline-derived CDR1 and CDR2 are SEHNR and FQNEAQ (reference sequence). CDR3 length equals 17 residues. The CDR3 region is CASSLGLAGGKVYEQYF. DNA of the CDR3: TGTGCCAGCAGCCTGGGACTAGCGGGAGGAAAGGTCTACGAGCAGTACTTC.

V and J are TRBV4-1 and TRBJ1-5, with 9 nucleotides matching TRBD1. The CDR3 totals 16 residues. From germline, CDR1 is MGHRA and CDR2 YSYEKL. V shed 2 bases, J shed 6 bases, and the junction held 8 bases outside the gene matches. The CDR3 loop is CASSQYTGGGGQPQHF. As DNA, the CDR3 is TGCGCCAGCAGCCAATACACAGGGGGCGGGGGTCAGCCCCAGCATTTT.

This chain joins TRBV6-5 and TRBJ2-7; 9 bases match TRBD1. Germline values: CDR1 MNHEY, CDR2 SVGAGI. J was trimmed by 6 bases and V by 6 bases; bases with no gene match: 6. The CDR3 contains 13 residues. CDR3 DNA: TGTGCCAGCAGACCTACAGGGGGCGGCGAGCAGTACTTC. Protein sequence: CASRPTGGGEQYF.

This clone was seen a single time. The chain employs TRBV7-2 and TRBJ2-3; D is tentatively TRBD1 or TRBD2 (5 bases each). V gave up 5 bases and J gave up 7 bases, with 13 bases separating them. The CDR3 has 13 residues. Germline V lookup: CDR1 SGHTA, CDR2 FQGNSA. This CDR3 reads CASSNRDHYTQYF. The CDR3 DNA follows: TGTGCCAGCAGCAACCGGGACCACTATACGCAGTATTTT.

V and J are TRBV7-8 and TRBJ1-5, with D tentatively TRBD1 (5 bases). V lost 3 bases to trimming and J lost 6 bases, with 15 bases between them. The V gene's germline CDR1 is SGHVS and CDR2 FQNEAQ. The CDR3 totals 15 residues. The CDR3 DNA reads as TGTGCCAGCAGCTTTGTGGACACTGGCTCTCAGCCCCAGCATTTT. The encoded protein is CASSFVDTGSQPQHF.

The chain joins TRBV6-1 to TRBJ1-4; D possibly corresponds to TRBD1 (6 bases). Trimming shortened V by 7 bases and J by 4 bases, and 13 bases separated the two germline ends. The CDR3 length is 14 residues. Germline-derived CDR1 and CDR2 are MNHNS and SASEGT. The CDR3 loop is CASIRGLDNEKLFF. The DNA for the CDR3 is TGTGCCAGCATCCGGGGGCTTGATAATGAAAAACTGTTTTTT.

In its sample, this clone was seen once. The V gene is TRBV10-1, the J gene TRBJ1-5, with D possibly TRBD1 on 6 matching bases. This CDR3 contains 13 residues. The germline gives CDR1 WNHNN, CDR2 SYGVQD (reference sequence). Trimming shortened V by 3 bases and J by 7 bases, and 10 bases separated the two germline ends. As DNA, the CDR3 is TGCGCCAGCAGTGAAGGACAGAGCCAGCCCCAGCATTTT. Translated, it gives CASSEGQSQPQHF.

The chain combines TRBV14 with TRBJ1-1, with D perhaps TRBD1 (6 bases). This CDR3 has 14 amino acids. Germline V gene data show CDR1 as SGHDN and CDR2 as FVKESK. The V and J ends lost 3 bases and 1 base respectively, with 9 bases between them. CDR3 sequence reads: CASSHGGWNTEAFF. The CDR3 nucleotides read TGTGCCAGCAGCCACGGGGGCTGGAACACTGAAGCTTTCTTT.

The chain carries TRBV6-1 and TRBJ2-5, with 12 bases aligning to TRBD2. Germline-derived CDR1 and CDR2 are MNHNS and SASEGT. This CDR3 contains 16 residues. V dropped 4 bases and J dropped 1; count of bases not matched to a gene: 4. For the CDR3, the DNA is TGTGCCAGCAGTGCCCGACTAGCGGGGGCCCAAGAGACCCAGTACTTC. Encoded protein: CASSARLAGAQETQYF.

This clone was seen only a few times. The germline gene is not matched at one end of the junction; a read error may be the cause. The CDR3 coding sequence is TGTGCCAGCAGATTATCGGGTACGCAGTATTTT. Its translation is CASRLSGTQYF. The J gene is TRBJ2-3, the V gene TRBV27; D ambiguous. Germline CDR1 MNHEY, CDR2 SMNVEV (reference sequence). The CDR3 has 11 amino acids.

A single count supports this clone. This chain links TRBV5-6 with TRBJ2-5, with a weak D call TRBD1 (6 bases). This CDR3 comprises 17 residues. V was trimmed by 1 base and J by 4 bases, leaving 20 bases between them. In germline, CDR1 is SGHDT, CDR2 YYEEEE. As DNA, the CDR3 is TGTGCCAGCAGCTTGAAACAGGGAGTATCTAGCCGAGAGACCCAGTACTTC. As protein: CASSLKQGVSSRETQYF.